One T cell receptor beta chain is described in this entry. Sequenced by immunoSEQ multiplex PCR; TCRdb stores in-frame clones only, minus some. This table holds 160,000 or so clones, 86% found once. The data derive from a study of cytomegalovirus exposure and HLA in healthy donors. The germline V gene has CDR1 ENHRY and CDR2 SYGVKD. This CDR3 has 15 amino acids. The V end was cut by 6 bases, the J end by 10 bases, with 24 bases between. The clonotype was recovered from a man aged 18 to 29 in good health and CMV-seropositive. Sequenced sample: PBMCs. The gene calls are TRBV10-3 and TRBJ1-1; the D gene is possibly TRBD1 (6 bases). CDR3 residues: CAISLRDIGESGAFF. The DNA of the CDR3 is TGTGCCATCAGCCTCCGGGACATAGGTGAATCGGGAGCTTTCTTT.